A single T cell receptor (beta chain) is shown here with its context. Its antigen is undetermined. Starting 14 to 28 days after autologous transplant, ipilimumab 1 mg/kg was given. Patients received nivolumab 3 mg/kg at weeks 1, 4, 7, 10, then fortnightly to week 26. Profiled with immunoSEQ multiplex PCR; TCRdb holds only in-frame clones, not every one. Of some 41,000 clones listed, roughly 92% are singletons. The sample originates from a study of ipilimumab plus nivolumab after autologous stem cell transplantation. Whole-study context: The myeloma cohort included high-risk transplant-naive patients and patients relapsing within 3 years of a first autologous transplant. The study's findings and limits: Per the authors, repertoire, Treg and microbiota data justify further study.

Germline assignment: CDR1 LNHDA and CDR2 SQIVND (reference sequence). CDR3 length: 13 residues. With V trimmed by 5 bases and J by 6 bases, 6 bases remained unmatched. The genes are TRBV19 and TRBJ1-2; 7 bases fit TRBD1. The sequenced sample was PBMCs, obtained in a trial of ipilimumab plus nivolumab as post-transplant consolidation. The sequence was obtained from a male donor with multiple myeloma. CDR3 loop: CASSRQGLDGYTF. The DNA of the CDR3 is TGTGCCAGTAGTCGACAGGGTCTCGATGGCTACACCTTC.